This entry is about one TCR beta chain. This record comes from a study of graft-versus-host responses after intestinal transplantation. Assay: immunoSEQ multiplex PCR; the TCRdb copy retains only in-frame clones and omits some. The sample holds about 19,000 clones; approximately 90% are singletons and the top ten take less than 2%. Germline V CDR1 and CDR2: SGHNT, YENEEA. V gave up 4 bases and J gave up 2 bases, with 0 bases separating them. CDR3 length equals 10 residues. The rearrangement uses TRBV11-3 and TRBJ2-7, with D hard to call. This receptor was obtained from a human patient who received an intestinal transplant, so some T cells may come from the graft donor. Source: PBMCs, taken 350 to 400 days after transplant. CDR3 bases: TGTGCCAGCAGCTCCTACGAGCAGTACTTC. Translation gives CASSSYEQYF.